This T cell receptor (beta chain) is drawn from a study of T-cell reconstitution after alpha-beta-depleted transplantation in children. Unique molecular identifiers featured in how the TCRbeta library was prepared. TCRdb re-called the PCR reads through MiXCR, storing one row per CDR3 protein. The repertoire holds approximately 350,000 distinct CDR3 sequences, about a tenth seen once, with roughly 2.5% in the top ten. To note about this clonotype: The junction does not match germline at one end; this may be a read error.

Germline CDR1 is SGHAT and CDR2 is FQNNGV. This CDR3 has 18 amino acids. Here the sequenced sample was PBMCs from the stem cell graft donor, taken from the stem cell graft. This TCR was sampled from a human donor who donated a stem cell graft to a child with acute lymphoblastic leukemia. The chain uses TRBV11-2 and TRBJ2-3, with a possible D match to TRBD1 (6 bases). The CDR3 DNA sequence: TGTGCCAGCAGCGTAGATATTTACCGGGACACAAGGCCAGATACGCAGTATTTT. This encodes CASSVDIYRDTRPDTQYF.